This T cell receptor beta chain derives from a study of cytomegalovirus exposure and HLA in healthy donors (dated by TCRdb to the late 2010s). In terms of the full investigation: In an earlier analysis of about 560 of the donors, approximately 260 Gb of sequence data and 90 million to 130 million unique TCR beta sequences from about 180 million T cells were reported. The genetic ancestry cluster associated with self-reported Caucasian donors included over 80% of the 398 genotyped donors. The aim of the study was to test whether cataloging public T cell receptors could identify signatures of past pathogen exposure. Along with the roughly 700-subject first cohort, a separate validation cohort of approximately 110 different subjects was used. Approximately 300 gigabases of sequencing data and 70 million to 100 million unique TCR sequences were included in an early release covering about 600 HLA-typed donors. To predict cytomegalovirus infection status, the study combined high-throughput TCR immunosequencing, statistical association of individual TCRs with disease status, and machine learning. Rather than drawing on any new phenotypic data, the later analysis identified candidate immune exposures from TCR beta sequences and the way those sequences occurred across donors. HLA typing included class I and class II loci at four-digit resolution. To decide whether each TCR beta V gene segment behaved as functional or pseudogenic, an earlier analysis of some 570 of the donors relied on high-throughput TCR beta sequencing. Donor age, sex, ethnicity and CMV serostatus were compiled together with the repertoire data. On average, roughly 240,000 unique TCR beta nucleotide sequences were sequenced per donor among a few hundred genotyped donors of the cohort, with roughly 19% of those sequences being non-productive. The T cell repertoires of some 670 subjects were profiled by immunosequencing and related to cytomegalovirus serostatus. All discovery cohort repertoires had been generated on a single sequencing platform. A later analysis re-examined previously published TCR beta repertoires from hundreds of donors and added high-resolution HLA genotyping to investigate patterns of TCR occurrence. A handful of DR-DQ haplotypes were handled as single units for association and clustering because linkage in the cohort was strong. The number of donors typed differed by locus, with roughly 629-640 for A, B, C, DRB1 and DQB1, 522 for DQA1, approximately 580 for DPA1, and 450 to 480 for DPB1. A later genetic analysis used genome-wide SNP genotypes for about 55% of the 666 donors, treating that subset as a discovery cohort.

The library was made by the immunoSEQ multiplex PCR assay. A mixture of 60 forward primers for TCR Vbeta segments and 13 reverse primers for TCR Jbeta segments was used in the multiplex PCR. A multiplex PCR assay on genomic DNA amplified the CDR3 region of rearranged TCR beta genes. On the Illumina HiSeq System, the amplified TCR beta libraries were sequenced as 87-base-pair reads. For the original study's pipeline: In a later analysis, tens of millions of unique TCR beta chains were counted across the 500 to 700 repertoires, and approximately 9.9 million of these chains were shared by at least two donors. To remove PCR and sequencing errors, raw reads were error-corrected and collapsed into unique sequences using a nearest-neighbor algorithm that merged closely related sequences. CDR3 sequences were aligned to IMGT reference sequences to assign V, D and J gene segments. For a sequence to be retained, a match of at least six nucleotides to both a V gene segment and a J gene segment was required. A rearrangement counted as productive if the CDR3 had no stop codons and remained in frame with V and J, and every other rearrangement counted as non-productive. Following IMGT convention, CDR3 was defined as the stretch from the second conserved V-encoded cysteine up to the conserved J-encoded phenylalanine. Sequences without an unambiguous match to a single V gene segment were excluded from the earlier analysis of 450 to 750 of the donors. In an earlier analysis of 587 of the donors, a V segment was called functional when productive rearrangements were above 56.7%, and segregating when the standard deviation between donors exceeded 5%. A statistical classification framework was built to diagnose cytomegalovirus status from the catalog of TCR beta chain sequences. In a later analysis, V and J genes were assigned by comparing TCR nucleotide sequences against IMGT/GENE-DB human TR gene sequences. The TCRdist pipeline was used in a later analysis to assign CDR3 sequences and most-parsimonious VDJ recombination scenarios. In a later analysis, every TCR beta chain was defined by the combination of its CDR3 amino acid sequence and its V-gene family, and reads without a unique V-gene family were dropped. A later analysis removed 592 highly shared, low-generation-probability nucleotide sequences to deal with suspected cross-contamination and a sequencing artifact. In a later analysis, a clonal expansion index for each public chain was calculated from normalized within-repertoire ranks of inferred template counts. Generation probabilities in a later analysis came from a VDJ recombination model fitted to out-of-frame rearrangements, and those results were checked against IGoR. In a later analysis, hypergeometric tests were used to score TCR-TCR, TCR-HLA and TCR-CMV co-occurrence, with a repertoire-size bias correction applied to TCR pairs. In a later analysis, false discovery rates were estimated by permuting HLA or CMV assignments 20 times. In a later analysis, co-occurring TCRs were grouped using DBSCAN, and TCRdist sequence similarity was added for clustering within HLA-allele-positive subsets. Co-occurrence clustering excluded repertoires with fewer than 30,000 or more than 120,000 public chains, plus five with anomalous nucleotide sharing. The table comes from immuneACCESS by way of TCRdb, which keeps in-frame sequences with V and J called. Part of the clones is missing from these tables; in studies checked, under half for an unresolved V gene and the rest for unknown reasons. V, J and clone size were drawn from that table, and D and trimming were deduced from the DNA. The sample data list about 150,000 clones, and less than 10% of these were observed just once. The ten most abundant clones make up roughly 2% of the sample.

A note on this clone: It has no known antigen specificity. No much larger clonotype is one base removed from it; base qualities were not supplied.

The CDR3 contains 14 residues, cysteine and phenylalanine counted. Only CDR3 DNA remains: 42 bases, in frame from the first base. Reading the germline V gene gives CDR1 SGHRS and CDR2 YFSETQ. Deletion took 6 bases off V and 2 bases off J, with a span of 14 bases between the germline ends. Here is what the overall study found, with its caveats: Roughly uniform sequencing depth across donors was assumed in presence/absence analyses, although this assumption may not hold. It was suggested by the authors that the approach could potentially be generalized to other disease states and immunological phenotypes. Compared with equally common non-associated chains, HLA-associated TCR beta chains in a later analysis were more clonally expanded and had lower generation probabilities. Most CMV-associated TCR beta chains appeared to be HLA-restricted in a later analysis, and the HLA associations seemed to be driven largely by CMV exposure. In a later analysis, 16,951 TCR beta sequences were associated with specific HLA alleles at a false discovery rate of 0.05. The classifier was reported to diagnose cytomegalovirus status with high specificity and sensitivity in both the original and validation cohorts. Because counts were too low, about 18 rarely observed V segments, including chromosome 9 orphons, were excluded from the earlier analysis of around 640 of the donors. In vitro tests confirmed that a few of the cytomegalovirus-associated TCR beta chains recognize cytomegalovirus antigens. A later analysis reported that several top co-occurrence clusters appeared linked to parvovirus B19, influenza, CMV and Epstein-Barr virus. In the study, approximately 160 TCR beta chains were listed as associated with cytomegalovirus. In a later analysis, the rate of TCR association differed among HLA loci, with DRB1 alleles having the most associated TCRs and HLA-C alleles having the fewest. An earlier analysis of 587 of the donors showed that most TCR beta V segments appeared in productive rearrangements either about 90% or about 30% of the time, which broadly matched IMGT annotations. Compared with the 666-donor mean, donors in an Asian-associated ancestry cluster had fewer N-insertions in productive TCRs, according to a later genetic analysis. Most TCR sequences were seen in very few donors, while some public TCRs were found in many individuals. A further reported finding was that TCR beta sequences accurately predicted the HLA-A and HLA-B alleles for most subjects in the first cohort. The 87-base-pair reads could not distinguish some IMGT-functional V segments, including TRBV6-2 and TRBV6-3, so those segments were excluded. Correlated functional status among segregating V segments might reflect linkage disequilibrium, but an unknown experimental factor could not be ruled out. This cohort had only TCR beta chains sequenced, and the lack of alpha or paired-chain data limited which features could be detected. Immune exposure information for the cohort was limited to CMV serostatus. A group of highly shared sequence variants was considered likely to be a technical artifact of the sequencing pipeline. Assigning TCR associations to individual alleles was difficult when HLA alleles, especially DR and DQ, strongly co-occurred. Because HLA typing was missing for some donors at each locus, association tests included only the typed subset. An association between a missense DCLRE1C variant and V-gene and J-gene trimming of TCR beta chains was found in a later genetic analysis and replicated in an independent cohort.

The cohort was made up of several hundred healthy bone marrow donors. At the time of sampling, every cohort member was nominally healthy, though immune exposures that went unrecorded were likely present. The donor was CMV seronegative and was included in the group of around 320 seronegative cohort members. A peripheral blood sample was collected from each donor, and TCR beta sequencing was performed on peripheral blood mononuclear cells. The Qiagen DNeasy Blood Extraction Kit was used to extract genomic DNA from the blood cell samples. Input material: PBMCs. This sequence was found in a man aged 50-60 years in good health and CMV-seronegative. The chain couples TRBV5-1 to TRBJ2-5; the D segment cannot be called with confidence. The CDR3 is CASTRQFPQETQYF. In nucleotide form, the sequence is TGCGCCAGCACCCGTCAGTTCCCACAAGAGACCCAGTACTTC.